This record covers a single TCR beta chain. The data originate from a study of blood T cell repertoires in COVID-19. This CDR3 has 15 amino acids. Germline CDR1 SGHNT, CDR2 YENEEA. Trimming cost V 5 bases and J 2 bases, with 14 bases left between them. As handled by the study authors: How many nucleated cells were present was estimated from reference gene primer amplification. Sequenced by immunoSEQ multiplex PCR; TCRdb stores in-frame clones only, minus some. V and J calls and clone size are those listed in that table; D and trimming were worked out from the DNA. The table has some 250,000 clones, roughly 90% seen once.

The TCR comes from a man aged 55-75 years who had recovered from COVID-19. This chain links TRBV11-3 with TRBJ2-3; D gene uncertain. The sample was peripheral blood. In DNA, the CDR3 is TGTGCCAGCAGCCTTGGTTTACAACACACAGATACGCAGTATTTT. The encoded protein is CASSLGLQHTDTQYF.